The 21 T cell receptor beta chains below were found in one sample sequenced in a study of blood T cell repertoires in COVID-19. The table came from immunoSEQ multiplex PCR; TCRdb's copy has only in-frame clones and leaves some out. In the table there are approximately 490,000 clones, roughly 90% of which are singletons. The sequencing sample was made of PBMCs or T cells enriched from blood (not recorded which). All receptors derive from a woman in her late teens or twenties who had recovered from COVID-19.

For the CDR3, the DNA is TGTGCCAGCAGCTCGGAGAATGAGCAGTTCTTC. Encoded protein: CASSSENEQFF. The gene calls are TRBV5-4 and TRBJ2-1; D is uncertain. The V and J ends lost 3 bases and 7 bases respectively, with 5 bases between them. This CDR3 is 11 amino acids long. CDR1 and CDR2 (germline): SGHNT, YYREEE (reference sequence).

A single count supports this clone. The gene calls are TRBV11-3 and TRBJ2-2; 12 nucleotides align to TRBD2. Germline V gene lookup returns CDR1 SGHNT and CDR2 YENEEA. J was trimmed by 1 base and V by 1 base; bases with no gene match: 7. This CDR3 spans 19 amino acids. DNA of the CDR3: TGTGCCAGCAGCTTAGCCGAACTAGCGGGGGGACTGAACACCGGGGAGCTGTTTTTT. It translates to CASSLAELAGGLNTGELFF. Full variable domain (rest looked up from reference TRBV11-3 and TRBJ2-2): EAGVVQSPRYKIIEKKQPVAFWCNPISGHNTLYWYLQNLGQGPELLIRYENEEAVDDSQLPKDRFSAERLKGVDSTLKIQPAELGDSAVYLCASSLAELAGGLNTGELFFGEGSRLTVL.

The V and J genes are TRBV24-1 and TRBJ1-6, with TRBD1 as a possible D gene (6 bases). Germline values: CDR1 KGHDR, CDR2 SFDVKD. Trimming pared 7 bases from V and 2 bases from J, leaving 8 bases between. The length of the CDR3 is 14 residues. CDR3 loop: CATRDSAYNSPLHF. The CDR3 DNA is TGTGCCACCAGGGACAGCGCCTATAATTCACCCCTCCACTTT.

Comment on this clone: The same CDR3 can be traced to other DNA sequences in this sample. The chain employs TRBV5-6 and TRBJ1-6, with 10 nucleotides matching TRBD1. CDR1 is SGHDT, CDR2 YYEEEE, per germline. The ends lost 4 bases at V and 8 bases at J; junction bases unmatched: 6. The length of the CDR3 is 15 residues. CDR3 loop: CASSLAGTGDSPLHF. For the CDR3, the DNA is TGTGCCAGCAGCCTGGCCGGGACAGGGGATTCACCCCTCCACTTT.

The CDR3 DNA reads TGTGCCAGCAGCTATCAGCGGGGAGTAACAGATACGCAGTATTTT. Its protein is CASSYQRGVTDTQYF. The chain carries TRBV6-5 and TRBJ2-3; 7 nucleotides agree with TRBD2. The germline V gene has CDR1 MNHEY and CDR2 SVGAGI. V shed 6 bases, J shed 3 bases, and the junction held 9 bases outside the gene matches. The CDR3 totals 15 residues.

The rearrangement links TRBV7-8 to TRBJ1-1, with D perhaps matching TRBD1 (5 bases). Trimming took 0 bases from V and 2 from J, leaving 10 bases between them. Germline V gene data show CDR1 as SGHVS and CDR2 as FQNEAQ. This CDR3 is built from 15 residues. CDR3 loop: CASSLAPGLNTEAFF. CDR3 DNA: TGTGCCAGCAGCTTAGCGCCAGGGTTAAACACTGAAGCTTTCTTT.

This rearrangement joins TRBV10-3 to TRBJ2-7; possibly TRBD2 for D (7 bases). CDR3 size: 12 residues. The germline gives CDR1 ENHRY, CDR2 SYGVKD. The ends were cut back, 6 bases at V and 6 bases at J, with 12 bases in the middle. In nucleotides, the CDR3 is TGTGCCATCAGCCCAAGGGGGGGCGAGCAGTACTTC. This gives the protein CAISPRGGEQYF.

V usage is TRBV2 and J usage is TRBJ1-1; a possible D gene is TRBD1 (6 bases). Germline CDR1 is SNHLY and CDR2 is FYNNEI. V shed 1 base and J shed 8 bases, with 11 bases lying between them. There are 13 residues in the CDR3. The CDR3 sequence: CASSEGGGLEAFF. CDR3 nucleotides: TGTGCCAGCAGTGAAGGGGGGGGGCTCGAAGCTTTCTTT.

The chain combines TRBV5-1 with TRBJ2-5; D is possibly TRBD1 (7 bases). Germline V gene lookup returns CDR1 SGHRS and CDR2 YFSETQ. Trimming cost V 2 bases and J 5 bases, with 16 bases left between them. This CDR3 is 15 amino acids long. Written as DNA, the CDR3 is TGCGCCAGCAGCTTACAAACAGGGGAGGCGGAGACCCAGTACTTC. Protein: CASSLQTGEAETQYF.

This chain uses TRBV7-8 with TRBJ2-7; 7 bases fit TRBD1. V dropped 2 bases and J dropped 2; count of bases not matched to a gene: 6. Looked up from germline, CDR1 is SGHVS and CDR2 is FQNEAQ. This CDR3 region has 15 residues. CDR3 coding DNA: TGTGCCAGCAGCTTAATAGGGGACAGCCCCTACGAGCAGTACTTC. Translating gives CASSLIGDSPYEQYF. Combining the CDR3 with reference TRBV7-8 and TRBJ2-7 gives the whole variable domain GAGVSQSPRYKVAKRGQDVALRCDPISGHVSLFWYQQALGQGPEFLTYFQNEAQLDKSGLPSDRFFAERPEGSVSTLKIQRTQQEDSAVYLCASSLIGDSPYEQYFGPGTRLTVT.

This clone appeared a single time. This chain connects TRBV28 to TRBJ1-4, with 9 nucleotides matching TRBD1. Germline trimming cut 4 bases from V and 7 bases from J; bases unmatched to any gene: 16. The germline CDR1 and CDR2 sequences are MDHEN and SYDVKM. The CDR3 has 18 residues. The CDR3 nucleotides are TGTGCCAGCAGTTCGACCGAGGGGACAGGGTTTTTAGGTGAAAAACTGTTTTTT. This codes for CASSSTEGTGFLGEKLFF. The whole variable domain, filled in from reference TRBV28 and TRBJ1-4, reads DVKVTQSSRYLVKRTGEKVFLECVQDMDHENMFWYRQDPGLGLRLIYFSYDVKMKEKGDIPEGYSVSREKKERFSLILESASTNQTSMYLCASSSTEGTGFLGEKLFFGSGTQLSVL.

V and J are TRBV4-1 and TRBJ1-6, with D uncertain. Germline assignment: CDR1 MGHRA and CDR2 YSYEKL. The CDR3 has 16 residues. The V and J ends lost 0 bases and 10 bases respectively, with 16 bases between them. The CDR3 region has the DNA TGCGCCAGCAGCCAAGAGGGGAGGAAGGTTGGGTCACCCCTCCACTTT. Its translation: CASSQEGRKVGSPLHF.

The chain employs TRBV4-2 and TRBJ1-6; no clear D. Germline values: CDR1 LGHNA, CDR2 YNFKEQ. Trimming left V 4 bases short and J 6 bases short, with 13 bases between. The CDR3 is 15 amino acids. DNA of the CDR3: TGTGCCAGCAGCCCGTACTGGCGGATTAATTCACCCCTCCACTTT. It yields the protein CASSPYWRINSPLHF.

This sequence joins TRBV30 and TRBJ2-1, with D hard to call. Per the germline V gene, CDR1 is GTSNPN and CDR2 is SVGIG (reference sequence). The CDR3 is 13 amino acids. V was cut by 3 bases and J by 0 bases, with 6 bases left in between. CDR3 loop: CAWRASSYNEQFF. CDR3 coding DNA: TGTGCCTGGAGGGCCAGCTCCTACAATGAGCAGTTCTTC.

The chain couples TRBV5-6 to TRBJ1-1; tentative D call: TRBD1 (5 bases). The CDR3 is 12 amino acids. CDR1 and CDR2 (germline): SGHDT, YYEEEE. Trimming left V 3 bases short and J 4 bases short, with 7 bases between. The CDR3 reads CASSYGGTEAFF. The CDR3 DNA is TGTGCCAGCAGCTACGGGGGCACTGAAGCTTTCTTT.

V is TRBV10-3 and J is TRBJ2-2; 8 nucleotides align to TRBD1. CDR3 length: 14 residues. V lost 10 bases and J lost 5; bases outside the gene matches: 9. Germline CDR1 ENHRY, CDR2 SYGVKD. CDR3 coding DNA: TGTGCCACAGGAGACAGGGGAAATACCGGGGAGCTGTTTTTT. Translated: CATGDRGNTGELFF.

The V and J genes are TRBV19 and TRBJ2-7, with D tentatively TRBD1 (5 bases). Trimming cost V 4 bases and J 0 bases, with 10 bases left between them. In germline, CDR1 is LNHDA, CDR2 SQIVND (reference sequence). The CDR3 covers 14 residues. DNA of the CDR3: TGTGCCAGTAGTAGGGGCGGTATCTCCTACGAGCAGTACTTC. It is translated as CASSRGGISYEQYF.

The V and J genes are TRBV3-1 (or the pseudogene TRBV3-2) and TRBJ2-7; D may be TRBD1 (6 bases). Germline values: CDR1 LGHDT, CDR2 YNNKEL (reference sequence). CDR3 length: 12 amino acids. Deletions cut 9 bases from V and 1 base from J, with 10 bases between. The chain's CDR3 is CASSRGSYEQYF. CDR3 DNA: TGTGCCAGTTCAAGGGGGTCCTACGAGCAGTACTTC.

In its sample, this clone was seen a few times. The chain employs TRBV28 and TRBJ2-5; maybe TRBD2 (6 bases). Trimming shortened V by 10 bases and J by 4 bases, and 16 bases separated the two germline ends. The CDR3 extends over 13 amino acids. The germline V gene has CDR1 MDHEN and CDR2 SYDVKM. The CDR3 DNA follows: TGTGCCACCGGAGGGGCAGGCACAGAGACCCAGTACTTC. This encodes CATGGAGTETQYF.

This clone was picked up one time. The genes are TRBV7-2 and TRBJ2-1; maybe TRBD2 (5 bases). The ends were cut back, 2 bases at V and 5 bases at J, with 10 bases in the middle. The CDR3 has 14 residues. CDR1 is SGHTA, CDR2 FQGNSA, per germline. CDR3 in DNA: TGTGCCAGCAGCTTATTCCGGGGTGACAATGAGCAGTTCTTC. Encoded protein: CASSLFRGDNEQFF.

The rearrangement joins TRBV23-1 to TRBJ2-7; tentative D call: TRBD2 (7 bases). TRBV23-1 has ORF status, its function being uncertain. The CDR3 extends over 13 amino acids. V shed 8 bases and J shed 5 bases, with 16 bases lying between them. CDR3 protein: CASPREGGDEQYF. The DNA for the CDR3 is TGCGCCAGCCCCCGGGAAGGGGGGGACGAGCAGTACTTC.